Below are 7 T cell receptor beta chains sequenced from a single sample in a study of blood T cell repertoires in COVID-19. The data were produced by immunoSEQ multiplex PCR, yet TCRdb's version contains in-frame clones alone and is incomplete. The profile covers over 250,000 clones, with 89% appearing a single time and approximately 2% taken by the ten largest. Sequenced: PBMCs or T cells enriched from blood (not recorded which). The origin of the receptors is a woman aged 55-75 years who had recovered from COVID-19.

This clone was found once. The gene calls are TRBV10-1 and TRBJ1-4; D not certain. The V gene's germline CDR1 is WNHNN and CDR2 SYGVQD (reference sequence). The CDR3 is 14 residues long. The germline V and J ends were trimmed by 3 bases and 4 bases, with 9 bases remaining between them. The CDR3 region is CASSEGGHNEKLFF. CDR3 nucleotides: TGCGCCAGCAGTGAAGGAGGTCATAATGAAAAACTGTTTTTT.

The V call is TRBV19, the J call TRBJ1-1, with D unresolved. The germline gives CDR1 LNHDA, CDR2 SQIVND (reference sequence). Trimming took 3 bases from V and 6 from J, leaving 5 bases between them. This CDR3 spans 11 amino acids. This chain's CDR3 is CASSIFSEAFF. The CDR3 DNA is TGTGCCAGTAGTATCTTTTCTGAAGCTTTCTTT.

This sequence joins TRBV29-1 and TRBJ2-3, with 11 bases matching TRBD2. J was trimmed by 4 bases and V by 6 bases; bases with no gene match: 3. CDR3 length: 13 residues. Germline CDR1 is SQVTM and CDR2 is ANQGSEA. The CDR3 region is CSVTSGGSDTQYF. In DNA, the CDR3 is TGCAGCGTAACTAGCGGGGGCTCAGATACGCAGTATTTT.

The J gene is TRBJ1-2, the V gene TRBV19; 7 bases map to TRBD1. The CDR3 is 14 residues long. Unmatched junction bases numbered 10, after V lost 7 bases and J lost 5 bases. Looked up from germline, CDR1 is LNHDA and CDR2 is SQIVND (reference sequence). The CDR3 here is CASKYGQESYGYTF. DNA for the CDR3: TGTGCCAGTAAATACGGACAGGAGAGTTATGGCTACACCTTC.

The chain has TRBV5-6 and TRBJ1-1, with D possibly matching TRBD1 (5 bases). Germline CDR1 SGHDT, CDR2 YYEEEE. V lost 7 bases and J lost 8, with 15 bases in between. There are 12 residues in the CDR3. The CDR3 region has the DNA TGTGCCAGCGTCGGCAGGGCAGGGGAAGCTTTCTTT. This translates into CASVGRAGEAFF.

The V and J genes are TRBV3-1 (or the pseudogene TRBV3-2) and TRBJ1-4, with 8 bases fitting TRBD1. This CDR3 comprises 16 residues. The germline gives CDR1 LGHDT, CDR2 YNNKEL (reference sequence). V trimming: 4 bases; J trimming: 7 bases; junction bases outside the gene matches: 11. CDR3 amino acids: CASSPTIQGAREKLFF. CDR3 in DNA: TGTGCCAGCAGCCCCACAATCCAGGGGGCGCGTGAAAAACTGTTTTTT.

The chain employs TRBV4-1 and TRBJ2-7, with D possibly TRBD2 on 5 matching bases. The CDR3 is made up of 13 amino acids. V was cut by 1 base and J by 9 bases, with 13 bases left in between. CDR1 and CDR2 (germline): MGHRA, YSYEKL. The CDR3 nucleotides are TGCGCCAGCAGCCAAGTAGAAAATGCGGGGCAGTACTTC. This sequence encodes CASSQVENAGQYF.